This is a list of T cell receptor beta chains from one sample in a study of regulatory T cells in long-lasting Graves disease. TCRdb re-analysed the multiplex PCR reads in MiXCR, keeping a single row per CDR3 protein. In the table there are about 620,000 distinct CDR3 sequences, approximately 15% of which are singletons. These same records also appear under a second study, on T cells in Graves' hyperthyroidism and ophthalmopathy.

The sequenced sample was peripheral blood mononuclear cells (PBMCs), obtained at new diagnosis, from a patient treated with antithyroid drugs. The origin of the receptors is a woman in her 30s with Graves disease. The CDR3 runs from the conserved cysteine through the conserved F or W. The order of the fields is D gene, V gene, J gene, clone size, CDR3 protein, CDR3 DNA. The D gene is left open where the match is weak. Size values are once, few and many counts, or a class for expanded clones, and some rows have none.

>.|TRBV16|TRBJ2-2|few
CASSRLLTGELFF
TGTGCCAGCAGCCGCCTTTTGACCGGGGAGCTGTTTTTT
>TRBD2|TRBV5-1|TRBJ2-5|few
CASSSDLGGRGETQYF
TGCGCCAGCAGCTCTGATCTCGGCGGGAGGGGAGAGACCCAGTACTTC
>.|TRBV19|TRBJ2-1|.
CASSMSSSYNEQFF
TGTGCCAGTAGTATGAGTAGCTCCTACAATGAGCAGTTCTTC
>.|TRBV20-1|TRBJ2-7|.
CSALRTHPYREQYF
TGCAGTGCTTTGAGGACTCACCCCTACAGGGAGCAGTACTTC
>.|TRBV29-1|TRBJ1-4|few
CSVAIGTPNEKLFF
TGCAGCGTTGCAATAGGGACTCCTAATGAAAAACTGTTTTTT
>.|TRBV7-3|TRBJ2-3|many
CASSLIGYLSTDTQYF
TGTGCCAGCAGCTTAATCGGGTATCTCAGCACAGATACGCAGTATTTT
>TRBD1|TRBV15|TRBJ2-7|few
CATRTGGLYEQYF
TGTGCCACTAGGACAGGGGGCTTATACGAGCAGTACTTC
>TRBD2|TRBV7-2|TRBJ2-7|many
CATSGGHYEQYF
TGTGCGACTAGCGGGGGACACTACGAGCAGTACTTC
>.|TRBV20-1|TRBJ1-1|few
CSAQDRAGDLTEAFF
TGCAGTGCCCAAGACCGGGCAGGGGACCTCACTGAAGCTTTCTTT
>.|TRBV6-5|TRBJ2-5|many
CASSYSGMGKETQYF
TGTGCCAGCAGTTACTCGGGGATGGGGAAAGAGACCCAGTACTTC
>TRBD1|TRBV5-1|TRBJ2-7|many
CASSQAGTGSYEQYF
TGCGCCAGCAGCCAAGCCGGGACAGGATCCTACGAGCAGTACTTC
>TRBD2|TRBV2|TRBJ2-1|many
CASSWTSGSGISNEQFF
TGTGCCAGCAGTTGGACTAGCGGGAGTGGCATTTCGAATGAGCAGTTCTTC
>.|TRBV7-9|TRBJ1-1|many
CASSLRLGRGNTEAFF
TGTGCCAGCAGCCTCCGACTGGGTCGCGGGAACACTGAAGCTTTCTTT
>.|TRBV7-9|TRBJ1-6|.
CASSLNTNSPLHF
TGTGCCAGCAGCTTAAATACCAATTCACCCCTCCACTTT
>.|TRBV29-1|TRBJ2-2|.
CSVLNTGELFF
TGCAGCGTTTTGAACACCGGGGAGCTGTTTTTT
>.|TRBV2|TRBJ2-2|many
CASITSRRELFF
TGTGCCAGCATCACCTCTCGGCGGGAGCTGTTTTTT
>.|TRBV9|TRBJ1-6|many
CASSAVRGSLHF
TGTGCCAGCAGTGCCGTGCGGGGAAGTCTCCACTTT
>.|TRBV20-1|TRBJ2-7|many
CSASSLAPPYEQYF
TGCAGTGCTAGCTCGCTGGCTCCCCCCTACGAGCAGTACTTC
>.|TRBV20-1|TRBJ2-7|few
CSARAGLVREQYF
TGCAGTGCTAGAGCCGGGCTAGTACGTGAGCAGTACTTC
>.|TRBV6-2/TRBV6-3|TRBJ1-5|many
CASSSATQPQHF
TGTGCCAGCAGTTCCGCCACCCAGCCCCAGCATTTT
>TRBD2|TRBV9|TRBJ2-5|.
CASSVEDAGAQETQYF
TGTGCCAGCAGCGTAGAAGACGCGGGAGCGCAAGAGACCCAGTACTTC
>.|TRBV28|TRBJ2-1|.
CAIGEGPHEQFF
TGTGCCATCGGAGAGGGTCCCCATGAGCAGTTCTTC
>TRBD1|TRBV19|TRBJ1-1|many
CASIGTGAGDGQAFF
TGTGCCAGTATAGGGACAGGGGCTGGTGACGGGCAAGCTTTCTTT
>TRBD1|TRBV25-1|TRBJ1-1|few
CASSPGTGATEAFF
TGTGCCAGCAGTCCCGGGACAGGGGCCACTGAAGCTTTCTTT
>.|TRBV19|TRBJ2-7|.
CASRRADRYEQYF
TGTGCCAGTAGGAGAGCGGACCGATACGAGCAGTACTTC
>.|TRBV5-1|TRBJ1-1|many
CASRGGATNTEAFF
TGCGCCAGCAGGGGAGGGGCCACGAACACTGAAGCTTTCTTT
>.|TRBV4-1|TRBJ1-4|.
CASSQGADEKLFF
TGCGCCAGCAGCCAGGGGGCTGATGAAAAACTGTTTTTT
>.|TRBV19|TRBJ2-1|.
CASSYGLLGRSEQFF
TGTGCCAGTAGTTACGGCCTATTGGGGAGGAGTGAGCAGTTCTTC
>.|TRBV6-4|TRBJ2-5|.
CAGTTGRRETQYF
TGTGCCGGAACGACGGGGAGGCGGGAGACCCAGTACTTC
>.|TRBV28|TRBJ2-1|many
CASKEQALYNEQFF
TGTGCCAGCAAGGAACAGGCGTTATACAATGAGCAGTTCTTC
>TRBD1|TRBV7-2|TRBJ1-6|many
CASRSGTGNSPLHF
TGTGCCAGCAGATCCGGGACAGGGAATTCACCCCTCCACTTT
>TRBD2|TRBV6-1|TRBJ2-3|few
CATLAGGTDTQYF
TGTGCCACACTAGCGGGAGGAACAGATACGCAGTATTTT
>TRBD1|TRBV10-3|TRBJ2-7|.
CAIKGAGEQYF
TGTGCCATCAAGGGGGCAGGCGAGCAGTACTTC
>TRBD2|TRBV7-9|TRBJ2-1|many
CASSRPPTIQSSGSVNEQFF
TGTGCCAGCAGCCGACCGCCAACGATTCAGTCTAGCGGGAGCGTCAATGAGCAGTTCTTC
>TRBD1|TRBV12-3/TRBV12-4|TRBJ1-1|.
CASSFRTGTNTEAFF
TGTGCCAGCAGTTTTCGGACAGGGACGAACACTGAAGCTTTCTTT
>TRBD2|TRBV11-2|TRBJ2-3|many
CASSSVTSFPDTQYF
TGTGCCAGCAGCTCCGTGACTAGCTTCCCAGATACGCAGTATTTT
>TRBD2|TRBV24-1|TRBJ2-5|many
CATSEAGARETQYF
TGTGCCACCAGTGAAGCGGGAGCGAGAGAGACCCAGTACTTC
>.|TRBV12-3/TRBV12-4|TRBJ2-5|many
CASSPMDSAIFGETQYF
TGTGCCAGCAGTCCCATGGACAGCGCGATTTTTGGAGAGACCCAGTACTTC
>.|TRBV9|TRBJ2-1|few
CASSVATGNNPYNEQFF
TGTGCCAGCAGCGTAGCTACGGGGAACAACCCCTACAATGAGCAGTTCTTC
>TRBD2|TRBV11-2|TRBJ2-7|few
CASSLLSWGGGEQYF
TGTGCCAGCAGCTTATTAAGCTGGGGGGGGGGCGAGCAGTACTTC
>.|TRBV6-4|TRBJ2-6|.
CASRSQVGANVLTF
TGTGCCAGCAGGAGCCAAGTGGGGGCCAACGTCCTGACTTTC
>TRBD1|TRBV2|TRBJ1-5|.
CASREDRGSSQPQHF
TGTGCCAGCAGAGAAGACAGGGGGTCATCTCAGCCCCAGCATTTT
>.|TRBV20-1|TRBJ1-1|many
CSARGDRLDTEAFF
TGCAGTGCTAGAGGAGACAGGTTGGACACTGAAGCTTTCTTT
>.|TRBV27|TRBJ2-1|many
CASRLSFGSYNEQFF
TGTGCCAGCAGATTGTCTTTCGGCTCCTACAATGAGCAGTTCTTC
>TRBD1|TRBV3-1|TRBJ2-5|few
CASSPGTGVKTQYF
TGTGCCAGCAGCCCGGGGACAGGGGTTAAGACCCAGTACTTC